Following are 20 T cell receptor beta chains from one sample sequenced in a study of shared clonotypes between healthy human individuals. Method: immunoSEQ multiplex PCR; TCRdb's copy keeps in-frame clones and lacks some. Of about 690,000 clones in the sample, 90% were seen once. The sample consisted of memory CD8+ T cells from PBMCs. The subset was: CD45RO+ cells pooled with CCR7-negative TemRA cells. The receptors were gathered from a man in his late teens or twenties in good health. Some clones in this sample may be carry-over from other donors' samples.

Only one count was recorded for this clone. The V gene is TRBV7-2, the J gene TRBJ1-4; D is uncertain. The CDR3 runs 17 residues. Germline assignment: CDR1 SGHTA and CDR2 FQGNSA. Trimming stripped 5 bases from V and 5 bases from J, with 21 bases between. This CDR3 reads CASSPRGPYGLNEKLFF. DNA of the CDR3: TGTGCCAGCAGCCCTCGAGGACCCTACGGCTTGAATGAAAAACTGTTTTTT.

The sample holds a few counts of this clone. The chain is built from TRBV19 and TRBJ1-1, with D uncertain. CDR3 length: 12 residues. Germline-derived CDR1 and CDR2 are LNHDA and SQIVND (reference sequence). Trimming left V 8 bases short and J 5 bases short, with 12 bases between. CDR3 region: CASARVGTEAFF. CDR3 coding DNA: TGTGCCAGTGCGAGGGTAGGAACTGAAGCTTTCTTT.

This sequence joins TRBV7-9 and TRBJ2-7; 8 bases align to TRBD2. The CDR3 has 14 residues. V lost 5 bases to trimming and J lost 3 bases; unmatched junction nucleotides: 6. Germline loops: CDR1 SEHNR, CDR2 FQNEAQ (reference sequence). CDR3 nucleotides: TGTGCCAGCAGCCCACGACTAGCGAACTACGAGCAGTACTTC. Translating it yields CASSPRLANYEQYF. The full variable domain, in which reference TRBV7-9 and TRBJ2-7 provide the parts outside the CDR3, is DTGVSQNPRHKITKRGQNVTFRCDPISEHNRLYWYRQTLGQGPEFLTYFQNEAQLEKSRLLSDRFSAERPKGSFSTLEIQRTEQGDSAMYLCASSPRLANYEQYFGPGTRLTVT.

The gene calls are TRBV7-9 and TRBJ2-2; no firm D call. The CDR3 loop spans 15 amino acids. Trimming left V 1 base short and J 5 bases short, with 11 bases between. Germline V gene data show CDR1 as SEHNR and CDR2 as FQNEAQ (reference sequence). DNA of the CDR3: TGTGCCAGCAGCTTAGGTGAATGGGAAACCGGGGAGCTGTTTTTT. It codes for CASSLGEWETGELFF.

The chain's CDR3 is CASSIDLEVGPNTEAFF. As DNA, the CDR3 is TGTGCCAGTAGTATAGATCTAGAGGTTGGACCGAACACTGAAGCTTTCTTT. The rearrangement joins TRBV19 to TRBJ1-1; no reliable D call. There are 17 residues in the CDR3. V gave up 0 bases and J gave up 1 base, with 15 bases separating them. Germline loops: CDR1 LNHDA, CDR2 SQIVND (reference sequence).

The chain links TRBV6-1 to TRBJ1-1, with D possibly being TRBD1 (5 bases). The CDR3 is 12 amino acids. The V and J ends lost 2 bases and 7 bases respectively, with 8 bases between them. Per the germline V gene, CDR1 is MNHNS and CDR2 is SASEGT. The CDR3 sequence is CASSESRVEAFF. The CDR3 DNA follows: TGTGCCAGCAGTGAAAGCAGGGTTGAAGCTTTCTTT.

The chain employs TRBV7-9 and TRBJ2-7, with D perhaps being TRBD1 or TRBD2 (5 bases each). The CDR3 runs 14 residues. Trimming took off 5 bases at V and 1 base at J, with 12 bases between the two ends. The germline gives CDR1 SEHNR, CDR2 FQNEAQ (reference sequence). The CDR3 coding sequence is TGTGCCAGCAGCACCGGGACGGCGTCCTACGAGCAGTACTTC. It translates to CASSTGTASYEQYF.

The chain links TRBV5-4 to TRBJ1-1; 8 bases map to TRBD1. The V gene end was trimmed by 1 base and the J gene end by 1 base; junction bases not matched to a gene: 3. This CDR3 spans 15 amino acids. CDR1 is SGHNT and CDR2 is YYREEE in the germline V gene (reference sequence). CDR3 region: CASSLSGTGNTEAFF. CDR3 bases: TGTGCCAGCAGCTTGTCCGGGACAGGGAACACTGAAGCTTTCTTT.

This clone was counted only a few times. The rearrangement links TRBV7-2 to TRBJ1-1, with a possible D match to TRBD1 (5 bases). The length of the CDR3 is 12 residues. Per the germline V gene, CDR1 is SGHTA and CDR2 is FQGNSA. Trimming removed 5 bases from V and 6 bases from J, with 10 bases in between. CDR3 region: CASSPRVPEAFF. In nucleotides, the CDR3 is TGTGCCAGCAGCCCCAGGGTCCCTGAAGCTTTCTTT.

The chain links TRBV11-2 to TRBJ2-7, with a weak D call TRBD2 (6 bases). The V end was cut by 5 bases, the J end by 3 bases, with 11 bases between. The germline V gene has CDR1 SGHAT and CDR2 FQNNGV. This CDR3 region has 13 residues. The CDR3 DNA reads TGTGCCAGCAGCGCCGGGAGAAGCTACGAGCAGTACTTC. It encodes CASSAGRSYEQYF.

The V gene is TRBV6-1, the J gene TRBJ2-1, with 10 nucleotides matching TRBD2. Germline CDR1 and CDR2: MNHNS and SASEGT. The CDR3 runs to 16 residues. After removal of 2 bases from V and 5 bases from J, the junction contained 6 bases not matched to a gene. This CDR3 is CASSEFGLAANNEQFF. CDR3 bases: TGTGCCAGCAGTGAATTTGGACTAGCGGCTAACAATGAGCAGTTCTTC.

The chain carries TRBV7-3 and TRBJ2-3; D unresolved. CDR3 length: 13 amino acids. Trimming shortened V by 0 bases and J by 2 bases, and 3 bases separated the two germline ends. The germline V gene encodes CDR1 SGHTA and CDR2 FQGTGA. This CDR3 is CASSLTATDTQYF. DNA of the CDR3: TGTGCCAGCAGCTTAACCGCCACAGATACGCAGTATTTT.

V gene TRBV29-1 combines with J gene TRBJ1-1; D unresolved. The CDR3 extends over 12 amino acids. Trimming removed 5 bases from V and 8 bases from J, with 15 bases in between. Germline V CDR1 and CDR2: SQVTM, ANQGSEA. CDR3 coding DNA: TGCAGCGTTTATTTCGGACCTAGAGAAGCTTTCTTT. Its translation: CSVYFGPREAFF.

This clone was found once. This chain uses TRBV20-1 with TRBJ1-1; D might be TRBD1 (6 bases). The CDR3 is 11 residues long. Germline loops: CDR1 DFQATT, CDR2 SNEGSKA (reference sequence). Trimming removed 2 bases at V and 11 bases at J, with 12 bases between. CDR3 region: CSARLGGGAFF. Written as DNA, the CDR3 is TGCAGTGCTAGATTAGGGGGAGGGGCTTTCTTT.

The chain combines TRBV6-4 with TRBJ2-5, with D tentatively TRBD1 (6 bases). V was cut by 1 base and J by 2 bases, with 17 bases left in between. The CDR3 is 17 residues long. CDR1 MRHNA and CDR2 SNTAGT come from the germline V gene. Written as DNA, the CDR3 is TGTGCCAGCAGTGACTGGCCGGGACACTTCCCACAAGAGACCCAGTACTTC. This translates into CASSDWPGHFPQETQYF.

The chain combines TRBV7-3 with TRBJ2-7; 13 nucleotides match TRBD2. Germline trimming cut 1 base from V and 6 bases from J; bases unmatched to any gene: 3. The CDR3 loop spans 15 amino acids. Germline V gene data show CDR1 as SGHTA and CDR2 as FQGTGA. The CDR3 here is CASSLMGTSGAEQYF. The CDR3 coding sequence is TGTGCCAGCAGCTTAATGGGGACTAGCGGGGCCGAGCAGTACTTC. Together with reference TRBV7-3 and TRBJ2-7, the CDR3 gives the full variable domain: GAGVSQTPSNKVTEKGKYVELRCDPISGHTALYWYRQSLGQGPEFLIYFQGTGAADDSGLPNDRFFAVRPEGSVSTLKIQRTERGDSAVYLCASSLMGTSGAEQYFGPGTRLTVT.

The DNA of the CDR3 is TGTGCCAGCAGCTTAGGCCCAGGGTCTTACAATCAGCCCCAGCATTTT. Translating it yields CASSLGPGSYNQPQHF. The chain has TRBV13 and TRBJ1-5; D may be TRBD1 (5 bases). This CDR3 region has 16 residues. The V end was cut by 0 bases, the J end by 3 bases, with 12 bases between. Germline V lookup: CDR1 PRHDT, CDR2 FYEKMQ (reference sequence).

The chain couples TRBV28 to TRBJ2-5; 7 nucleotides align to TRBD2. The germline V gene has CDR1 MDHEN and CDR2 SYDVKM. This CDR3 has 14 residues. J was trimmed by 9 bases and V by 3 bases; bases with no gene match: 10. The CDR3 reads CASSLFPSGGAQYF. The CDR3 DNA is TGTGCCAGCAGTTTGTTCCCTAGCGGAGGGGCCCAGTACTTC.

V usage is TRBV21-1 and J usage is TRBJ2-1. TRBV21-1 is termed a pseudogene. The CDR3 is made up of 11 amino acids. Here the CDR3 DNA reads TGTGCCAGCAGCACCCAGACCCGTAGATTCTTC. As protein: CASSTQTRRFF.

The gene calls are TRBV7-3 and TRBJ1-3, with no clear D. Deletions cut 0 bases from V and 0 bases from J, with 6 bases between. Germline CDR1 and CDR2: SGHTA and FQGTGA. CDR3 size: 15 residues. The CDR3 loop reads CASSLTGYSGNTIYF. Here the CDR3 DNA reads TGTGCCAGCAGCTTAACAGGCTACTCTGGAAACACCATATATTTT. Complete variable domain (other parts from reference TRBV7-3 and TRBJ1-3): GAGVSQTPSNKVTEKGKYVELRCDPISGHTALYWYRQSLGQGPEFLIYFQGTGAADDSGLPNDRFFAVRPEGSVSTLKIQRTERGDSAVYLCASSLTGYSGNTIYFGEGSWLTVV.